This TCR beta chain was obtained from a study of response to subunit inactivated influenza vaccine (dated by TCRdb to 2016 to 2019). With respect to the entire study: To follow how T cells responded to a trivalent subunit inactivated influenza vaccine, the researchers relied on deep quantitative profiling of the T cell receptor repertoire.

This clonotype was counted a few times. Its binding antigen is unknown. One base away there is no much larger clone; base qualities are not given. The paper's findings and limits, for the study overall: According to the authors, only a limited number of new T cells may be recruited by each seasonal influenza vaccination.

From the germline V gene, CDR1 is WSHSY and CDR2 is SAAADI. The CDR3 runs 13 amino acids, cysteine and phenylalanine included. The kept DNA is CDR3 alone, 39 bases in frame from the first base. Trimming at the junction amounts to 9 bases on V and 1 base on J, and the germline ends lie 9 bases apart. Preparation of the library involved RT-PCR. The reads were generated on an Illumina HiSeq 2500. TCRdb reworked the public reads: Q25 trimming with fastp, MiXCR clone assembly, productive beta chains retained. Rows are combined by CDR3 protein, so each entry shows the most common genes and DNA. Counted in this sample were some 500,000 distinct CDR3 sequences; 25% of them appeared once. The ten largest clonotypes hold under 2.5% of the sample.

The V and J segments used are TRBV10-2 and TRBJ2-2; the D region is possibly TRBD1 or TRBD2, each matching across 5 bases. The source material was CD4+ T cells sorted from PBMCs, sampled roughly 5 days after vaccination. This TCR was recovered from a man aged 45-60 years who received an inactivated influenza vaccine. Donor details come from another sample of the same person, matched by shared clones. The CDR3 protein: CASGTWNTGELFF. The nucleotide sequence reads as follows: TGCGCCAGTGGGACCTGGAACACCGGGGAGCTGTTTTTT.